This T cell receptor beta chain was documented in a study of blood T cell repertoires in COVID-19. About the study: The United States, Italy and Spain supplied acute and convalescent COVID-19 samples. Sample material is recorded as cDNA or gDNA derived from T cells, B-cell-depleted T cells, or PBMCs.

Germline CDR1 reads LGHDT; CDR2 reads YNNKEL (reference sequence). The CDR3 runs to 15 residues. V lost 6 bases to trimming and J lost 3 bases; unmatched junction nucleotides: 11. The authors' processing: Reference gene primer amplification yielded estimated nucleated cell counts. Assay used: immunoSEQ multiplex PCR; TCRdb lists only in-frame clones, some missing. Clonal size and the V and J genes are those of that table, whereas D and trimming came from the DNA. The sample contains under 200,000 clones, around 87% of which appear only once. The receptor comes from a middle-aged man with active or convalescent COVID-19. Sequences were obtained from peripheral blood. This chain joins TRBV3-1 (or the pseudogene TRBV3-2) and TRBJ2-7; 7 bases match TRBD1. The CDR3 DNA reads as TGTGCCAGCAGGCCCGGGGCAGGGGGATTCTACGAGCAGTACTTC. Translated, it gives CASRPGAGGFYEQYF.